The present entry profiles one T cell receptor (beta chain) with its context. Participants were aged about 18 to 100 years from approximately 25 US areas. These data are taken from a study of blood T cell repertoires in COVID-19. TCRdb keeps only in-frame clones here, not all; method: immunoSEQ multiplex PCR. The top ten clones hold about 5.4% of a sample with some 340,000 clones, 87% of them seen once. V was trimmed by 3 bases and J by 0 bases, leaving 9 bases between them. This CDR3 spans 14 amino acids. The germline gives CDR1 SGHRS, CDR2 YFSETQ. This clonotype was obtained from a woman between 25 and 40 years old who had recovered from COVID-19. Sequencing input: PBMCs or T cells enriched from blood (not recorded which). The chain couples TRBV5-1 to TRBJ1-1; D might be TRBD1 (6 bases). The CDR3 protein is CASSWAGVNTEAFF. In DNA, the CDR3 is TGCGCCAGCAGCTGGGCAGGGGTGAACACTGAAGCTTTCTTT.